These T cell receptor beta chains were read from a single sample in a study of T cells in localized non-small cell lung cancer. TCRdb's table, derived via immunoSEQ multiplex PCR, lists solely in-frame clones and lacks some. Of around 3,000 clones listed, around 21% are singletons. Specimen: lung tumor tissue, collected before any cancer treatment. The receptors shown here come from a male donor aged 60 or older with stage II squamous cell lung carcinoma. CDR3s include the opening cysteine and the closing phenylalanine or tryptophan. A D gene is named only where the DNA matches it firmly. Rows may omit the clone size; those that give it use once, few, many or a size class.

j_call: TRBJ2-7; clone_size: medium-sized; v_call: TRBV6-8; d_call: TRBD2; cdr3_nt: TGTGCCAGCAGTTACGGCGGGAGGGCCCACGAGCAGTACTTC; cdr3_aa: CASSYGGRAHEQYF
j_call: TRBJ2-3; clone_size: -; v_call: TRBV12-5; d_call: -; cdr3_nt: TGTGCCAGCACCCCAGGGGATACGCAGTATTTT; cdr3_aa: CASTPGDTQYF
j_call: TRBJ1-3; clone_size: few; v_call: TRBV19; d_call: -; cdr3_nt: TGTGCCAGTACGGGGACCGTGATCGGGTTCTCTGGAAACACCATATATTTT; cdr3_aa: CASTGTVIGFSGNTIYF
j_call: TRBJ1-5; clone_size: -; v_call: TRBV19; d_call: -; cdr3_nt: TGTGCCAGCTCGGAAGGACTACGAGGCAATCAGCCCCAGCATTTT; cdr3_aa: CASSEGLRGNQPQHF
j_call: TRBJ2-1; clone_size: -; v_call: TRBV15; d_call: -; cdr3_nt: TGTGCCACCAGCGGAGGCACCCTCCTTGGGGATGAGCAGTTCTTC; cdr3_aa: CATSGGTLLGDEQFF
j_call: TRBJ2-7; clone_size: many; v_call: TRBV11-3; d_call: -; cdr3_nt: TGTGCCAGCAGCTTAGTTAGTCCGGGATCCTACGAGCAGTACTTC; cdr3_aa: CASSLVSPGSYEQYF
j_call: TRBJ2-1; clone_size: -; v_call: TRBV19; d_call: TRBD2; cdr3_nt: TGTGCCAGTAGTATAATCGGGGGGGTTACAAATGAGCAGTTCTTC; cdr3_aa: CASSIIGGVTNEQFF
j_call: TRBJ1-2; clone_size: medium-sized; v_call: TRBV11-3; d_call: TRBD1; cdr3_nt: TGTGCCAGCAGCCCGGGACAGGGGGCCTATGGCTACACCTTC; cdr3_aa: CASSPGQGAYGYTF
j_call: TRBJ2-3; clone_size: -; v_call: TRBV28; d_call: -; cdr3_nt: TGTGCCAGCAGTTATATTAGGGGAGGCGCAGATACGCAGTATTTT; cdr3_aa: CASSYIRGGADTQYF
j_call: TRBJ2-3; clone_size: -; v_call: TRBV7-5; d_call: -; cdr3_nt: TGTGCCAGCAGCCAGACCAATAGCGGGAGGGCAGATACGCAGTATTTT; cdr3_aa: CASSQTNSGRADTQYF
j_call: TRBJ1-4; clone_size: few; v_call: TRBV4-1; d_call: -; cdr3_nt: TGCGCCAGCAGCCCAGAGGGGGTGGCTAATGAAAAACTGTTTTTT; cdr3_aa: CASSPEGVANEKLFF
j_call: TRBJ2-5; clone_size: -; v_call: TRBV6-8; d_call: TRBD1; cdr3_nt: TGTGCCAGCACCGGACAGGGGTCAGAGACCCAGTACTTC; cdr3_aa: CASTGQGSETQYF
j_call: TRBJ1-2; clone_size: -; v_call: TRBV28; d_call: -; cdr3_nt: TGTGCCAGCAGTCCCCGGGACTATGGCTACACCTTC; cdr3_aa: CASSPRDYGYTF
j_call: TRBJ2-2; clone_size: -; v_call: TRBV11-3; d_call: -; cdr3_nt: TGTGCCAGCAGTTACGATAAGGCAGGGCCGAACACCGGGGAGCTGTTTTTT; cdr3_aa: CASSYDKAGPNTGELFF
j_call: TRBJ1-5; clone_size: -; v_call: TRBV12-5; d_call: -; cdr3_nt: TGTGCTAGTGGTCCCCACTTTAATCAGCCCCAGCATTTT; cdr3_aa: CASGPHFNQPQHF
j_call: TRBJ1-6; clone_size: -; v_call: TRBV5-1; d_call: -; cdr3_nt: TGCGCCAGCAGCTTGTCAGGGGTGGATTCACCCCTCCACTTT; cdr3_aa: CASSLSGVDSPLHF
j_call: TRBJ2-7; clone_size: -; v_call: TRBV19; d_call: TRBD2; cdr3_nt: TGTGCCAGTAGTTTTAGACTAGCGGGGGATCTTCGCTCCGAGCAGTACTTC; cdr3_aa: CASSFRLAGDLRSEQYF
j_call: TRBJ1-1; clone_size: few; v_call: TRBV19; d_call: -; cdr3_nt: TGTGCCAGTAGTCCGGCGACGTTGATCTCGAACACTGAAGCTTTCTTT; cdr3_aa: CASSPATLISNTEAFF
j_call: TRBJ1-5; clone_size: medium-sized; v_call: TRBV11-3; d_call: -; cdr3_nt: TGTGCCAGCAGCCACGGGGCGCGAGGGGGGACTCAGCCCCAGCATTTT; cdr3_aa: CASSHGARGGTQPQHF
j_call: TRBJ2-2; clone_size: few; v_call: TRBV6-8; d_call: -; cdr3_nt: TGTGCCAGCAGTTCGTTAAGGGTAATTGGGGAGCTGTTTTTT; cdr3_aa: CASSSLRVIGELFF
j_call: TRBJ2-4; clone_size: -; v_call: TRBV6-8; d_call: TRBD2; cdr3_nt: TGTGCCAGCAGTTTCGGGGGGAGCAAAAACATTCAGTACTTC; cdr3_aa: CASSFGGSKNIQYF
j_call: TRBJ2-3; clone_size: large; v_call: TRBV9; d_call: -; cdr3_nt: TGTGCCAGCAGTGAGACCCGAACTTTCCCGGATACGCAGTATTTT; cdr3_aa: CASSETRTFPDTQYF
j_call: TRBJ1-2; clone_size: -; v_call: TRBV6-8; d_call: -; cdr3_nt: TGTGCCAGCAGTGACCACAGGGTCGACGGCTATGGCTACACCTTC; cdr3_aa: CASSDHRVDGYGYTF
j_call: TRBJ2-1; clone_size: few; v_call: TRBV6-8; d_call: TRBD2; cdr3_nt: TGTGCCAGCAGTGAGGGACTAGCGATCAACAATGAGCAGTTCTTC; cdr3_aa: CASSEGLAINNEQFF
j_call: TRBJ2-7; clone_size: -; v_call: TRBV18; d_call: TRBD1; cdr3_nt: TGTGCCAGCTCACCAGGAGGACAGGGGTCCTACGAGCAGTACTTC; cdr3_aa: CASSPGGQGSYEQYF
j_call: TRBJ2-6; clone_size: -; v_call: TRBV2; d_call: -; cdr3_nt: TGTGCCAGCAAGTCGGAGAGGGTTGGGGCCAACGTCCTGACTTTC; cdr3_aa: CASKSERVGANVLTF
j_call: TRBJ2-1; clone_size: -; v_call: TRBV28; d_call: TRBD2; cdr3_nt: TGTGCCAGCAGACACGGGACTAGCTCCTACAATGAGCAGTTCTTC; cdr3_aa: CASRHGTSSYNEQFF
j_call: TRBJ2-2; clone_size: few; v_call: TRBV11-3; d_call: TRBD1; cdr3_nt: TGTGCCAGCAGCTTGACAGGGGGTATAGAAGCCGGGGAGCTGTTTTTT; cdr3_aa: CASSLTGGIEAGELFF
j_call: TRBJ2-3; clone_size: few; v_call: TRBV23-1; d_call: -; cdr3_nt: TGCGCCAGCAGCCAAGACAACGGGGAGACGCAGTATTTT; cdr3_aa: CASSQDNGETQYF
j_call: TRBJ1-2; clone_size: few; v_call: TRBV11-3; d_call: TRBD1; cdr3_nt: TGTGCCAGCAGCCCAAGCCGGGACAGGGGGCTGAGCTATGGCTACACCTTC; cdr3_aa: CASSPSRDRGLSYGYTF
j_call: TRBJ2-5; clone_size: -; v_call: TRBV11-3; d_call: TRBD1; cdr3_nt: TGTGCCAGCAGCTTACCGGACAGGGGGCCACAAGAGACCCAGTACTTC; cdr3_aa: CASSLPDRGPQETQYF
j_call: TRBJ2-1; clone_size: once; v_call: TRBV18; d_call: -; cdr3_nt: TGTGCCAGCTCACCCGGCGGGGGCGGTAATGAGCAGTTCTTC; cdr3_aa: CASSPGGGGNEQFF
j_call: TRBJ2-3; clone_size: once; v_call: TRBV19; d_call: TRBD2; cdr3_nt: TGTGCCAGTAGTATGTCTACCGGGACTAGCGGGAGGGGGGATACGCAGTATTTT; cdr3_aa: CASSMSTGTSGRGDTQYF
j_call: TRBJ1-5; clone_size: few; v_call: TRBV6-8; d_call: -; cdr3_nt: TGTGCCATCAGTCAGGGCGAGGGATATCAGCCCCAGCATTTT; cdr3_aa: CAISQGEGYQPQHF
j_call: TRBJ2-3; clone_size: -; v_call: TRBV9; d_call: TRBD2; cdr3_nt: TGTGCCAGCAGTCTTACTAGCGGGAGGACAGATACGCAGTATTTT; cdr3_aa: CASSLTSGRTDTQYF
j_call: TRBJ2-4; clone_size: -; v_call: TRBV6-8; d_call: -; cdr3_nt: TGTGCCAGCAGTGTTCCCCCTGGCGGGATGCCAGGGGACATTCAGTACTTC; cdr3_aa: CASSVPPGGMPGDIQYF
j_call: TRBJ2-2; clone_size: -; v_call: TRBV11-3; d_call: -; cdr3_nt: TGTGCCAGCAGCGCGGGACTTTATACCGGGGAGCTGTTTTTT; cdr3_aa: CASSAGLYTGELFF
j_call: TRBJ2-3; clone_size: -; v_call: TRBV11-3; d_call: -; cdr3_nt: TGTGCCAGCAGCTTCGGGGGGCTCACAGATACGCAGTATTTT; cdr3_aa: CASSFGGLTDTQYF
j_call: TRBJ1-1; clone_size: -; v_call: TRBV18; d_call: -; cdr3_nt: TGTGCGGGGGTCTCTCCGGTTAACACTGAAGCTTTCTTT; cdr3_aa: CAGVSPVNTEAFF
j_call: TRBJ2-7; clone_size: -; v_call: TRBV28; d_call: TRBD2; cdr3_nt: TGTGCCAGCAAACCTTTCGGGGGGGACCTCTACGAGCAGTACTTC; cdr3_aa: CASKPFGGDLYEQYF
j_call: TRBJ1-1; clone_size: -; v_call: TRBV5-1; d_call: TRBD1; cdr3_nt: TGCGCCAGCAGCCCATGGACAGGGACAACTGAAGCTTTCTTT; cdr3_aa: CASSPWTGTTEAFF
j_call: TRBJ1-1; clone_size: medium-sized; v_call: TRBV6-8; d_call: -; cdr3_nt: TGTGCCAGCAGTGCTACAGGGAACACTGAAGCTTTCTTT; cdr3_aa: CASSATGNTEAFF
j_call: TRBJ2-5; clone_size: medium-sized; v_call: TRBV7-2; d_call: -; cdr3_nt: TGTGCCAGCAGGCCGGCGGTAGAAGAGACCCAGTACTTC; cdr3_aa: CASRPAVEETQYF
j_call: TRBJ2-3; clone_size: few; v_call: TRBV11-3; d_call: -; cdr3_nt: TGTGCCAGCAGTCCCTCGGGGGGCCCTAGCACAGATACGCAGTATTTT; cdr3_aa: CASSPSGGPSTDTQYF
j_call: TRBJ2-3; clone_size: -; v_call: TRBV11-3; d_call: TRBD2; cdr3_nt: TGTGCCAGCAGTCCGGGACTAGCGGGGGGGCAAGATACGCAGTATTTT; cdr3_aa: CASSPGLAGGQDTQYF
j_call: TRBJ2-7; clone_size: -; v_call: TRBV12-5; d_call: -; cdr3_nt: TGTGCTAGTGGTCCCAACAGGGCGGGTCGCTACGAGCAGTACTTC; cdr3_aa: CASGPNRAGRYEQYF
j_call: TRBJ1-1; clone_size: medium-sized; v_call: TRBV11-3; d_call: -; cdr3_nt: TGTGCCAGCAGCTTGTTCCAGACGGGACGCACTGAAGCTTTCTTT; cdr3_aa: CASSLFQTGRTEAFF
j_call: TRBJ2-2; clone_size: -; v_call: TRBV19; d_call: -; cdr3_nt: TGTGCTTCACTGGGACGGAGGAACACCGGGGAGCTGTTTTTT; cdr3_aa: CASLGRRNTGELFF
j_call: TRBJ1-1; clone_size: -; v_call: TRBV18; d_call: -; cdr3_nt: TGTGCCAGCTCACCGACACCTTGGGACACTGAAGCTTTCTTT; cdr3_aa: CASSPTPWDTEAFF
j_call: TRBJ2-1; clone_size: few; v_call: TRBV6-8; d_call: -; cdr3_nt: TGTGCCAGCAGTCCTTTCGGGGCCAGGAATGAGCAGTTCTTC; cdr3_aa: CASSPFGARNEQFF
j_call: TRBJ1-4; clone_size: -; v_call: TRBV6-8; d_call: -; cdr3_nt: TGTGCCAGCAGGCAAACAGGGACTCGAACTAATGAAAAACTGTTTTTT; cdr3_aa: CASRQTGTRTNEKLFF